Sequencing of this TCR beta chain was carried out in a study of CD4 T cells in relation to SARS-CoV-2 and coronaviruses. Unexposed donor CD4+ T cells date from 2011-2018, before the COVID-19 pandemic. After about ten days of culture, CD4+ T cells were isolated. Cells permitting, SARS-CoV-2 S/N and four cold-coronavirus spikes were tested on unexposed-donor CD4+ T cells. A word on this clone: As yet, its antigen is unknown.

The assay was immunoSEQ multiplex PCR, and TCRdb's table has in-frame clones only and misses some. The sample holds around 20,000 clones, around 70% seen once. Germline CDR1 is SNHLY and CDR2 is FYNNEI. V dropped 5 bases and J dropped 0 bases, with 8 bases sitting between them. This CDR3 spans 14 amino acids. The gene calls are TRBV2 and TRBJ1-5; weak D call: TRBD1 (5 bases). This clonotype was sampled from a human donor in good health. The sequenced material came from CD4+ T cells from PBMCs, cultured in vitro. The CDR3 loop reads CASSWDLSNQPQHF. For the CDR3, the DNA is TGTGCCAGCAGTTGGGACCTTAGCAATCAGCCCCAGCATTTT.